The source of this T cell receptor beta chain is a study of blood T cell repertoires in COVID-19. On the study more broadly: Samples came from the United States, Italy and Spain, spanning acute and convalescent COVID-19.

The germline gives CDR1 MDHEN, CDR2 SYDVKM. The CDR3 sequence is 13 residues long. With 7 bases removed from V and 3 bases from J, the gap between germline ends came to 12 bases. The repertoire was sequenced with immunoSEQ multiplex PCR; TCRdb's copy has only in-frame clones and lacks some. The sample carries about 210,000 clones, roughly 87% recorded once. The TCR was taken from a man in his late teens or twenties with acute COVID-19. The chain recombines TRBV28 with TRBJ1-2; D call uncertain. The sample was PBMCs or T cells enriched from blood (not recorded which). CDR3 sequence reads: CASIPGRDYGYTF. The CDR3, as DNA: TGTGCCAGCATCCCCGGTCGGGACTATGGCTACACCTTC.